A selection of T cell receptor beta chains follows, all from one sample in a study of long-term antiretroviral therapy in people with HIV. Sequenced by immunoSEQ multiplex PCR; TCRdb stores in-frame clones only, minus some. The sample lists more than 20,000 clones; 85% were seen once. Material: unsorted PBMCs, obtained 2.3 years after starting antiretroviral therapy. These receptors originate from a man aged 35 to 55 with HIV. Each CDR3 is given with its conserved first and last residue. A D gene is named only where the DNA matches it firmly. The size field is filled for only some rows; it gives once, few, many or a size class.

d_call clone_size j_call v_call cdr3_nt cdr3_aa
TRBD2 . TRBJ2-3 TRBV6-1 TGTGCCAGCGGAAAGCGGGGTAGCACAGATACGCAGTATTTT CASGKRGSTDTQYF
. once TRBJ2-7 TRBV11-2 TGTGCCAGCAGCATCAGGGGATTTACCTACGAGCAGTACTTC CASSIRGFTYEQYF
. . TRBJ1-3 TRBV19 TGTGCCAGTAGTACTACAAGCGCTGGAAACACCATATATTTT CASSTTSAGNTIYF
. . TRBJ1-5 TRBV11-2 TGTGCCAGCAGCTTAGGCGTTTCGAGCAATCAGCCCCAGCATTTT CASSLGVSSNQPQHF
TRBD1 . TRBJ2-1 TRBV11-3 TGTGCCAGCAGCTTCCCGGACAGGGAGAATGAGCAGTTCTTC CASSFPDRENEQFF
. . TRBJ1-4 TRBV4-2 TGTGCCAGCAGCCAAGATCAGGTCCAGGACAGTCATGAAAAACTGTTTTTT CASSQDQVQDSHEKLFF
. few TRBJ1-1 TRBV4-1 TGCGCCAGCAGCCTAAAGACCGCAGGTCTCACTGAAGCTTTCTTT CASSLKTAGLTEAFF
. . TRBJ1-1 TRBV2 TGTGCCAGCAGTGTAGAGGATGACACTGAAGCTTTCTTT CASSVEDDTEAFF
TRBD1 . TRBJ2-6 TRBV5-4 TGTGCCAGCAGCTATACTGGGACAGAGAACTCTGGGGCCAACGTCCTGACTTTC CASSYTGTENSGANVLTF
. . TRBJ2-1 TRBV11-3 TGTGCCAGCAGCCATATACCAAACTCCTACAATGAGCAGTTCTTC CASSHIPNSYNEQFF
TRBD1 few TRBJ2-2 TRBV9 TGTGCCAGCAGCTCTTACAGGGGAAGAGGGGAGCTGTTTTTT CASSSYRGRGELFF
. . TRBJ2-1 TRBV7-8 TGTGCCAGCAGCTCCTCGGGACACCTTGAGCAGTTCTTC CASSSSGHLEQFF
. once TRBJ1-1 TRBV2 TGTGCCAGGGGGGGCGAAGCTTTCTTT CARGGEAFF
. . TRBJ1-1 TRBV7-2 TGTGCCAGCACCCTACTTAAGGGAACTGAAGCTTTCTTT CASTLLKGTEAFF
TRBD1 . TRBJ2-1 TRBV5-8 TGTGCCAGCAGCTCTGGGACAGCACCCTACAATGAGCAGTTCTTC CASSSGTAPYNEQFF
TRBD2 . TRBJ2-7 TRBV7-8 TGTGCCAGCAGCTTAGAGGGCGGGAGGGCCGGGAACGAGCAGTACTTC CASSLEGGRAGNEQYF
. . TRBJ1-1 TRBV6-1 TGTGCCAGCAGTCCGATGGAGGGGCCGGGTGAAGCTTTCTTT CASSPMEGPGEAFF